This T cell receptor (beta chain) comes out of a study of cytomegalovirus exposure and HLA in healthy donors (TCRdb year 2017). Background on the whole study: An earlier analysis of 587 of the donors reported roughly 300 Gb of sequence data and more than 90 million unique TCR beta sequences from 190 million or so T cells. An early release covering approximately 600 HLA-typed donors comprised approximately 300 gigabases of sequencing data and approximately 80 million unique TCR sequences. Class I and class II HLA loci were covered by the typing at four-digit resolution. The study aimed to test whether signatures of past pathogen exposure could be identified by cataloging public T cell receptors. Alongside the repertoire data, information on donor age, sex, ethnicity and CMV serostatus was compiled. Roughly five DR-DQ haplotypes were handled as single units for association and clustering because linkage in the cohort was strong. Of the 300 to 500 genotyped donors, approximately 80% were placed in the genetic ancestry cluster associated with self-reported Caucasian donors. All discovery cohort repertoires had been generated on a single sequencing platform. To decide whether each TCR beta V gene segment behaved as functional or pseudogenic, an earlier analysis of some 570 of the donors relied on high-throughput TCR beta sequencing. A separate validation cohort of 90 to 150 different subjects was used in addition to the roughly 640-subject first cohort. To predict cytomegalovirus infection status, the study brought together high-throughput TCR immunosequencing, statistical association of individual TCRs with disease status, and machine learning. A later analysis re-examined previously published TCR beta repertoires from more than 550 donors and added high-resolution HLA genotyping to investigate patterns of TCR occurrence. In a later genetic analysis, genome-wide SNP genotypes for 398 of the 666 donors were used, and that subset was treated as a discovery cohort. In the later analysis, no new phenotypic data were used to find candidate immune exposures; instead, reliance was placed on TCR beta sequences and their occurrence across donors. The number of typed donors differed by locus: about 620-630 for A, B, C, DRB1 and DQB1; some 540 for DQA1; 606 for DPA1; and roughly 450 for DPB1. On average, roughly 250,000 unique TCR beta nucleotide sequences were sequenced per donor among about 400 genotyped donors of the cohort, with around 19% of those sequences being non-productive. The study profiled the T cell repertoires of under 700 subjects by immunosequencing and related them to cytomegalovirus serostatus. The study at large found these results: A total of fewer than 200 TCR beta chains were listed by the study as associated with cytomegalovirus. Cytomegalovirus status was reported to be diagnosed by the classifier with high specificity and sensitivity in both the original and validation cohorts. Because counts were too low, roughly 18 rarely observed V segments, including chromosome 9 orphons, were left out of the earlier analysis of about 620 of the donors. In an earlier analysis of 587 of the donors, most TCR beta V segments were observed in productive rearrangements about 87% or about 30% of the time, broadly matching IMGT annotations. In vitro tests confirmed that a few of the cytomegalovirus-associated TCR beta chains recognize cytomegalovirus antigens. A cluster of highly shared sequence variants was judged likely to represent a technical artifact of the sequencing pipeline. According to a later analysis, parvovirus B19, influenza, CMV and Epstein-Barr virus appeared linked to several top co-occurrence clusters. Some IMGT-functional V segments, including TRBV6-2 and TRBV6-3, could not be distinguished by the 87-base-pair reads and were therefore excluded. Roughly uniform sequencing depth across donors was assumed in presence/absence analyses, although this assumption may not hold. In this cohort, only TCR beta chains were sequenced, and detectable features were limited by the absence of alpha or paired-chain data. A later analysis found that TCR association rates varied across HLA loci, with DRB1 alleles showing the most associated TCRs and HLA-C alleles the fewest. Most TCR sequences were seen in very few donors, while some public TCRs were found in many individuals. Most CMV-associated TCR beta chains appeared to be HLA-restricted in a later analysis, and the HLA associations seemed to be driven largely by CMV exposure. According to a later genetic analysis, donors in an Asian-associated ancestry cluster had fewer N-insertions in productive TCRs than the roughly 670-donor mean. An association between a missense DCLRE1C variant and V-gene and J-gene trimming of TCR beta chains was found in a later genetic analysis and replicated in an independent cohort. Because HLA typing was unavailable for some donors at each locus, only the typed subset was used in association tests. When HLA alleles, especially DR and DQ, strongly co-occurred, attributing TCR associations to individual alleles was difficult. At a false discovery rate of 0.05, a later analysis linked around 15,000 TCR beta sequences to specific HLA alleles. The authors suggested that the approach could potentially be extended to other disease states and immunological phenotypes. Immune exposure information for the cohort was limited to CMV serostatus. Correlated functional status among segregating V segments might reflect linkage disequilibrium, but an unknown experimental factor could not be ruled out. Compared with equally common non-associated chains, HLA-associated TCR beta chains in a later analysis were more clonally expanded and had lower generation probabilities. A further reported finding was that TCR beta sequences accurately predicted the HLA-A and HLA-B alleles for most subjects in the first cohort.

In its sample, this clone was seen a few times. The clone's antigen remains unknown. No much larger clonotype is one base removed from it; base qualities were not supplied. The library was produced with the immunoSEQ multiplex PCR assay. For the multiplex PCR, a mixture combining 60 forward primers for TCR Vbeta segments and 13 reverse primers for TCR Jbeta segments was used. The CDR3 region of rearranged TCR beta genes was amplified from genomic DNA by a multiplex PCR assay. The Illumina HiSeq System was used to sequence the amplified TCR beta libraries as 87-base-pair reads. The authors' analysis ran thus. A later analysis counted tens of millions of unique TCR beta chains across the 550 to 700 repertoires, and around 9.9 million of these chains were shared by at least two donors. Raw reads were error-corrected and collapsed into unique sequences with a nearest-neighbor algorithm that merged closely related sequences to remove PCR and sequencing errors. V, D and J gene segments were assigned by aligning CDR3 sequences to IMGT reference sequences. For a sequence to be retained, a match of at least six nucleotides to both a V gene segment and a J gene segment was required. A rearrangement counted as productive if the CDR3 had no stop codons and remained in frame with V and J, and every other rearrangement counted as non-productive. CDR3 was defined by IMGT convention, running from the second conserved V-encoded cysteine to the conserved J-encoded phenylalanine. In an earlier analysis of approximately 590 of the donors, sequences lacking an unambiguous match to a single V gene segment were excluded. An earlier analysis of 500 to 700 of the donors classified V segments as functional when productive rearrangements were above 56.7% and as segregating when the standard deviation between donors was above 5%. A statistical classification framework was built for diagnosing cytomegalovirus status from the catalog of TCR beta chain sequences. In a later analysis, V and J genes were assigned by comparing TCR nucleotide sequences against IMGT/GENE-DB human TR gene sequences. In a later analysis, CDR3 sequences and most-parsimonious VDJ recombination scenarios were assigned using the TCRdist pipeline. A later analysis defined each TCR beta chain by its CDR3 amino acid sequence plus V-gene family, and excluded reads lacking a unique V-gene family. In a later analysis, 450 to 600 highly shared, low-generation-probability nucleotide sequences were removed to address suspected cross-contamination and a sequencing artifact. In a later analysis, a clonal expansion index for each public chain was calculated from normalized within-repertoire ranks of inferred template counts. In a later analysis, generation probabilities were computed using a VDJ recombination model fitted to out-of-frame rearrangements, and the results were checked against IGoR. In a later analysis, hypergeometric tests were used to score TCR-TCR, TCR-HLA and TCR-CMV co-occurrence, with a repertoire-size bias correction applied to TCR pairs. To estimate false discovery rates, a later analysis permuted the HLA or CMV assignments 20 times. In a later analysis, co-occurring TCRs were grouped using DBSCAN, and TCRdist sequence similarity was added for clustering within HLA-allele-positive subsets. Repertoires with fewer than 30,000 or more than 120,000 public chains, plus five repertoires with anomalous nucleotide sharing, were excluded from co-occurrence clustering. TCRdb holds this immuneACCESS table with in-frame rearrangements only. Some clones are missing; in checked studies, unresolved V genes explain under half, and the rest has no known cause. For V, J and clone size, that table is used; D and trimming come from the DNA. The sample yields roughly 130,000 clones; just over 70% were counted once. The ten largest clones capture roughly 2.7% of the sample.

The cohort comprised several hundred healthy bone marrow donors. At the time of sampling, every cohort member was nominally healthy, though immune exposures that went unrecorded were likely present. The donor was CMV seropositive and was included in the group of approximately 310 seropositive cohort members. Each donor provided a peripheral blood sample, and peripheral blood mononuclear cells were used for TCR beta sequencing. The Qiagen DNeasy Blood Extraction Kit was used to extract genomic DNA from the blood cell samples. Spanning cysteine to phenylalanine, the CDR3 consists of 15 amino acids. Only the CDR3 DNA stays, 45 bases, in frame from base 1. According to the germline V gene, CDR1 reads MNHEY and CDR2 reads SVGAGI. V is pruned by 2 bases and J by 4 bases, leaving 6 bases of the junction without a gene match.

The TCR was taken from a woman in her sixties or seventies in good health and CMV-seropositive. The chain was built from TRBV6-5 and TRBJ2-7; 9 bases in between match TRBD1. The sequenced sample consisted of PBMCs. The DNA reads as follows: TGTGCCAGCAGTTACGGCGGGACAGGGATTTACGAGCAGTACTTC. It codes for CASSYGGTGIYEQYF.